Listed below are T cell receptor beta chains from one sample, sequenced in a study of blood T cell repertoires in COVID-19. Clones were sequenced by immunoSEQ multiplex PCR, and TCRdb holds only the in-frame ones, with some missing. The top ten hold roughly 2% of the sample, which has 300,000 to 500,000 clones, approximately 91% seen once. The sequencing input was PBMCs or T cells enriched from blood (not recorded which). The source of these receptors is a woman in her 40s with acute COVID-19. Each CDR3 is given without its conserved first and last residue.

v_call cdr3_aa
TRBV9 ASSASGTGRYEQY
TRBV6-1 ASSEVGGSRNTEAF
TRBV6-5 ASSYSKASGELF
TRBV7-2 ASSFTTGATEAF
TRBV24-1 ATSAAGQGGGEQY
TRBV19 ASSIRGSSNQPQH
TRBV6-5 ASSFMTSGEEQY
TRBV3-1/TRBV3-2 ASSQRQGGDGYT
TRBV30 AWSVRRDRHSPLH
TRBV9 ASSASGESSYEQY
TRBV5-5 ASSLEPGVRSTNEKLF
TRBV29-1 SGGRRNTEAF
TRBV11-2 ASSGRKGQAHRYT
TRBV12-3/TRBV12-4 ASSFVLRGYT
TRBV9 ASSVEDSSYEQY
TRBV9 ASSQTSGGNTGELF
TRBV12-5 ASGFTQGAHQPQH
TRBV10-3 AITAGLGYMEQF
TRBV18 ASSDRVDEQY
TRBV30 AWNVQGQGPQH
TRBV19 ASTDGLRLYGYT
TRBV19 ASSIRGDHQPQH
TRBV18 ASSLTGPTGAEELF
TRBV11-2 ASSLRQGGMAVEKLF
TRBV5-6 ASSLGAGAYEQY
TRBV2 ASSEEVGTSGPQF
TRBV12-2 ARCGGAGNTIY
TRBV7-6 ASSLAKMVGQQNYGYT
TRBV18 ASSPEGQVTEAF
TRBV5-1 ASSLDVSSFGYT
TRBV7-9 ASSPGTGEVYGYT
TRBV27 ASSLSDTQETQY
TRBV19 ASSMRRDTIY
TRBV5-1 ASSLLIVASYNEQF
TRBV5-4 ASSWDSSYEQY
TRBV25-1 ASSDPRQFYEQY
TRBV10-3 ATQLAGGSQETQY
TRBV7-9 ASSLTGIDSPLH
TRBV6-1 ASSEQFGYGYT
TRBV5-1 ASRDPGNYGYT
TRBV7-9 ASSDRITDTQY
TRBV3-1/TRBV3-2 ASSQDLESYGYT
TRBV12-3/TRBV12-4 ASTTGVTEAF
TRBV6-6 ASSTGAEAF
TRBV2 ASSEEGVWNIQY
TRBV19 ASSIYPGGSGYGYT
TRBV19 ASRATDRGAAYGYT
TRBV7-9 AARDRVGEKLF
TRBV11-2 ASSLDRVHIQY
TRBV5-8 ASSLITGLGPSRRNTEAF
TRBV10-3 AISEARVYEQY